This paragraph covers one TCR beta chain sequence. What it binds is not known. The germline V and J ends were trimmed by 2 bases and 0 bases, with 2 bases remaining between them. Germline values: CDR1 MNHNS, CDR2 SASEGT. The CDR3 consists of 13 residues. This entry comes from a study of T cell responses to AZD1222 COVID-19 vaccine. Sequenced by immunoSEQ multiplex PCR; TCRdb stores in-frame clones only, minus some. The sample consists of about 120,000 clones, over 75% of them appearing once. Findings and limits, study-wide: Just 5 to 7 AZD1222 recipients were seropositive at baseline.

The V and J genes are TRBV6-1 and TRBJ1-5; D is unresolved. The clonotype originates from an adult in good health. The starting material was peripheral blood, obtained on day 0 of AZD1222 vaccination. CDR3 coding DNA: TGTGCCAGCAGTGAACTTAGCAATCAGCCCCAGCATTTT. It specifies CASSELSNQPQHF.